The 20 T cell receptor beta chains in this list originate from one sample, sequenced in a study of T-cell memory formation after mild COVID-19. TCRdb independently ran MiXCR on the 5' RACE reads; one entry per CDR3 protein. The table lists roughly 110,000 distinct CDR3 sequences, around 15% of them singletons. Sample: PBMCs or a T cell subset sorted from them (not recorded which). These receptors were taken from an adult woman who had mild COVID-19 (a few samples of this study predate the infection). Cell type and time point are not known.

The chain joins TRBV11-2 to TRBJ2-7; D is uncertain. This CDR3 has 13 amino acids. V was cut by 1 base and J by 3 bases, with 7 bases left in between. Germline values: CDR1 SGHAT, CDR2 FQNNGV. The CDR3 here is CASSLGRYYEQYF. CDR3 nucleotide sequence: TGTGCCAGCAGCTTAGGTCGGTACTACGAGCAGTACTTC. Using reference TRBV11-2 and TRBJ2-7 for the parts outside the CDR3, the full variable domain is EAGVAQSPRYKIIEKRQSVAFWCNPISGHATLYWYQQILGQGPKLLIQFQNNGVVDDSQLPKDRFSAERLKGVDSTLKIQPAKLEDSAVYLCASSLGRYYEQYFGPGTRLTVT.

The chain links TRBV30 to TRBJ2-7, with 7 bases fitting TRBD1. Germline V gene sequence: CDR1 GTSNPN, CDR2 SVGIG (reference sequence). Trimming removed 0 bases from V and 2 bases from J; junction bases left unmatched: 1. The CDR3 consists of 13 residues. CDR3 nucleotide sequence: TGTGCCTGGAGTGTAGGGGGCCCCTACGAGCAGTACTTC. Translated: CAWSVGGPYEQYF. The full variable domain, rest sourced from reference TRBV30 and TRBJ2-7, is SQTIHQWPATLVQPVGSPLSLECTVEGTSNPNLYWYRQAAGRGLQLLFYSVGIGQISSEVPQNLSASRPQDRQFILSSKKLLLSDSGFYLCAWSVGGPYEQYFGPGTRLTVT.

This clonotype appeared a few times. The chain recombines TRBV12-3 or TRBV12-4 with TRBJ2-5, with D perhaps TRBD1 (6 bases). CDR3 size: 15 residues. Trimming removed 4 bases at V and 4 bases at J, with 16 bases between. CDR3: CASSYTGLEGETQYF. The CDR3 DNA follows: TGTGCCAGCAGTTACACAGGGTTAGAGGGAGAGACCCAGTACTTC.

The rearrangement joins TRBV29-1 to TRBJ2-3; 9 bases fit TRBD2. Per the germline V gene, CDR1 is SQVTM and CDR2 is ANQGSEA. There are 13 residues in the CDR3. V dropped 7 bases and J dropped 3; count of bases not matched to a gene: 5. The CDR3 sequence is CSAVLAGTDTQYF. The CDR3 nucleotides are TGCAGCGCGGTCCTAGCGGGAACAGATACGCAGTATTTT.

This clonotype was counted only a few times. The gene calls are TRBV20-1 and TRBJ1-5, with D possibly being TRBD1 (5 bases). Germline CDR1 DFQATT, CDR2 SNEGSKA (reference sequence). V gave up 6 bases and J gave up 0 bases, with 12 bases separating them. The CDR3 is made up of 14 amino acids. CDR3 loop: CSAWDRYSNQPQHF. In DNA, the CDR3 is TGCAGTGCCTGGGACCGTTATAGCAATCAGCCCCAGCATTTT.

This clonotype qualifies as medium-sized. V is TRBV5-6 and J is TRBJ2-1; TRBD1 matches 7 bases. V dropped 4 bases and J dropped 5; count of bases not matched to a gene: 6. The germline gives CDR1 SGHDT, CDR2 YYEEEE. This CDR3 region has 14 residues. The CDR3 bases are TGTGCCAGCAGCCCGCCGGGACAGCACAATGAGCAGTTCTTC. It is translated as CASSPPGQHNEQFF.

Only a few counts were recorded for this clonotype. The chain carries TRBV4-3 and TRBJ2-1; D is perhaps TRBD2 (5 bases). CDR3 size: 14 residues. The germline V gene has CDR1 LGHNA and CDR2 YSLEER. V shed 4 bases and J shed 8 bases, with 15 bases lying between them. CDR3 bases: TGCGCCAGCAGCCTTCGAGGGAGCGACGATGAGCAGTTCTTC. This translates into CASSLRGSDDEQFF.

The table lists this clonotype with a few counts. The chain recombines TRBV27 with TRBJ1-2; the D gene is possibly TRBD1 (5 bases). Germline CDR1 is MNHEY and CDR2 is SMNVEV (reference sequence). The V end lost 6 bases, the J end lost 8 bases, and 16 bases lay between the germline ends. CDR3 size: 13 residues. The CDR3 loop is CASRRGTAFGYTF. The CDR3 coding sequence is TGTGCCAGCAGGCGAGGGACGGCCTTCGGCTACACCTTC.

CDR3 in amino acids: CASSLAGANQPQHF. CDR3 sequence (DNA): TGTGCCAGCAGCTTAGCAGGGGCCAATCAGCCCCAGCATTTT. The rearrangement joins TRBV7-8 to TRBJ1-5; TRBD1 is a possible D gene (5 bases). V lost 0 bases and J 3 bases, leaving 6 bases between the germline ends. The length of the CDR3 is 14 residues. CDR1 and CDR2 from the germline V gene are SGHVS and FQNEAQ.

This clonotype was recorded many times. V is TRBV25-1 and J is TRBJ2-3; D assignment may be TRBD1 or TRBD2 (5 bases each). CDR1 and CDR2 from the germline V gene are MGHDK and SYGVNS. The V and J ends lost 7 bases and 3 bases respectively, with 17 bases between them. The CDR3 runs to 15 residues. CDR3 loop: CASTRGRGETDTQYF. The CDR3 nucleotides are TGTGCCAGCACTCGAGGGAGAGGGGAGACAGATACGCAGTATTTT.

This clonotype was recorded many times. The CDR3 DNA sequence: TGTGCCAGCAGCCTAACAGGGTACAATGAGCAGTTCTTC. Amino acids: CASSLTGYNEQFF. The chain joins TRBV27 to TRBJ2-1; D is possibly TRBD1 (6 bases). V was cut by 6 bases and J by 4 bases, with 10 bases left in between. Germline V lookup: CDR1 MNHEY, CDR2 SMNVEV (reference sequence). The CDR3 is made up of 13 amino acids.

The chain employs TRBV5-1 and TRBJ2-1; a weak D match, TRBD1 (5 bases). The germline CDR1 and CDR2 sequences are SGHRS and YFSETQ. CDR3 length: 19 amino acids. V was clipped by 3 bases and J by 0 bases, with 22 bases between them. CDR3: CASSWSWGPAVSSYNEQFF. The CDR3 DNA follows: TGCGCCAGCAGCTGGTCTTGGGGCCCCGCGGTGAGCTCCTACAATGAGCAGTTCTTC.

This clonotype was seen a few times. V is TRBV20-1 and J is TRBJ2-1, with 10 bases identical to TRBD2. The junction had 5 bases not matched to a gene; V was cut back by 5 bases and J by 7 bases. This CDR3 contains 13 residues. The germline gives CDR1 DFQATT, CDR2 SNEGSKA (reference sequence). CDR3 amino acids: CSAGSGRTNEQFF. The DNA for the CDR3 is TGCAGTGCTGGTAGCGGGAGGACTAATGAGCAGTTCTTC.

The J gene is TRBJ2-1, the V gene TRBV28, with D perhaps TRBD1 (6 bases). There are 13 residues in the CDR3. Germline-derived CDR1 and CDR2 are MDHEN and SYDVKM. V was clipped by 5 bases and J by 7 bases, with 12 bases between them. The CDR3 sequence is CASSVHRENEQFF. The CDR3 nucleotides are TGTGCCAGCAGTGTACACAGGGAGAATGAGCAGTTCTTC.

The genes are TRBV5-1 and TRBJ2-3; D gene ambiguous. Trimming pared 2 bases from V and 0 bases from J, leaving 10 bases between. Germline V CDR1 and CDR2: SGHRS, YFSETQ. The CDR3 has 15 amino acids. The CDR3 protein is CASSFFSHSTDTQYF. The CDR3 DNA sequence: TGCGCCAGCAGCTTTTTCAGCCATAGCACAGATACGCAGTATTTT.

There are a few counts of this clonotype. The V call is TRBV20-1, the J call TRBJ2-3; D uncertain. The V end lost 6 bases, the J end lost 3 bases, and 16 bases lay between the germline ends. CDR1 and CDR2 from the germline V gene are DFQATT and SNEGSKA (reference sequence). The CDR3 sequence is 14 residues long. As DNA, the CDR3 is TGCAGTGCCCGGGTCAGCGAAAGGACAGATACGCAGTATTTT. Protein: CSARVSERTDTQYF.

As to this clonotype: The conserved phenylalanine or tryptophan normally closing the CDR3 is absent here, so this likely arose from a read error. The chain recombines TRBV20-1 with TRBJ1-2; 7 bases fit TRBD1. J was trimmed by 4 bases and V by 3 bases; bases with no gene match: 8. The CDR3 is made up of 14 amino acids. Per germline, CDR1 DFQATT and CDR2 SNEGSKA (reference sequence). CDR3: CSARSQGLGYGYTL. The DNA of the CDR3 is TGCAGTGCTAGGTCACAGGGGTTGGGCTATGGCTACACCCTC.

The V gene is TRBV2, the J gene TRBJ1-1; D is unresolved. This CDR3 contains 14 residues. Trimming took off 4 bases at V and 1 base at J, with 10 bases between the two ends. CDR1 is SNHLY, CDR2 FYNNEI, per germline. The CDR3 nucleotides are TGTGCCAGCAGTGTGGAAGGGTGGAACACTGAAGCTTTCTTT. Its protein product is CASSVEGWNTEAFF. Variable domain in full (rest from reference TRBV2 and TRBJ1-1): EPEVTQTPSHQVTQMGQEVILRCVPISNHLYFYWYRQILGQKVEFLVSFYNNEISEKSEIFDDQFSVERPDGSNFTLKIRSTKLEDSAMYFCASSVEGWNTEAFFGQGTRLTVV.

There are a few counts of this clonotype. The rearrangement joins TRBV4-1 to TRBJ2-3; perhaps TRBD1 as D (5 bases). The V end lost 1 base, the J end lost 1 base, and 15 bases lay between the germline ends. The CDR3 has 17 amino acids. Per the germline V gene, CDR1 is MGHRA and CDR2 is YSYEKL. The CDR3 region is CASSQVQGGFGTDTQYF. The CDR3 coding sequence is TGCGCCAGCAGCCAAGTGCAGGGTGGGTTTGGCACAGATACGCAGTATTTT.

This clonotype occurred a few times. The chain uses TRBV7-2 and TRBJ2-7; 11 bases line up with TRBD2. Germline V lookup: CDR1 SGHTA, CDR2 FQGNSA. The trim removed 4 bases at V and 3 bases at J, leaving 2 bases unmatched. This CDR3 spans 14 amino acids. The CDR3, as DNA: TGTGCCAGCAGCTCAGGACTAGCGGGCTACGAGCAGTACTTC. This encodes CASSSGLAGYEQYF.